A selection of T cell receptor beta chains follows, all from one sample in a study of response to subunit inactivated influenza vaccine. In TCRdb, the RT-PCR reads were re-called with MiXCR into one record per CDR3 protein. The sample has 430,000 or so distinct CDR3 sequences, approximately 11% seen once. Sequencing was performed on PBMCs from blood, taken 45 days after vaccination. These TCRs come from a man aged 45-65 years who received an inactivated influenza vaccine. Each CDR3 is given with its conserved first and last residue. A D gene is named only where the DNA matches it firmly. Only some rows state a clone size, as once, few, many or a class for expanded clones.

clone_size	v_call	d_call	j_call	cdr3_nt	cdr3_aa
.	TRBV20-1	.	TRBJ2-3	TGCAGTGCTAGTTTTAGCGGCTCTAGCACAGATACGCAGTATTTT	CSASFSGSSTDTQYF
few	TRBV12-3/TRBV12-4	TRBD2	TRBJ2-2	TGTGCCAGCAGCACCACTAGCGGGAGGCGGACCGGGGAGCTGTTTTTT	CASSTTSGRRTGELFF
.	TRBV7-2	TRBD2	TRBJ2-4	TGTGCCAGCAGCCTACCGACTAGCGGGAGTGACATTCAGTACTTC	CASSLPTSGSDIQYF
.	TRBV25-1	TRBD1	TRBJ2-6	TGTGCCAGCAGTGCCCAACCCGGGACAGGGGGCTCCGGGGCCAACGTCCTGACTTTC	CASSAQPGTGGSGANVLTF
.	TRBV29-1	.	TRBJ2-7	TGCAGCGGGCTCACTGCCTACGAGCAGTACTTC	CSGLTAYEQYF
many	TRBV12-3/TRBV12-4	.	TRBJ1-5	TGTGCCAGCAGTTTGGCGGAGAATCAGCCCCAGCATTTT	CASSLAENQPQHF
few	TRBV7-6	TRBD2	TRBJ2-5	TGTGCCAGCAGCTTAATGACGGGGGGGCTAGAGACCCAGTACTTC	CASSLMTGGLETQYF
.	TRBV20-1	.	TRBJ1-5	TGCAGTGCTATGAACCGGGGCAATCAGCCCCAGCATTTT	CSAMNRGNQPQHF
few	TRBV7-2	TRBD1	TRBJ1-2	TGTGCCAGCAGCTCGCCGCGGGACAGGGGGGCTTTCGGTGGCTACACCTTC	CASSSPRDRGAFGGYTF
.	TRBV7-9	TRBD1	TRBJ2-7	TGTGCCAGCAGCTCGACCTCGGGACAGGGAGGGTACGAGCAGTACTTC	CASSSTSGQGGYEQYF
few	TRBV29-1	.	TRBJ2-7	TGCAGCGTTGCGCCGGGGGGCGACGAGCAGTACTTC	CSVAPGGDEQYF
many	TRBV7-8	TRBD2	TRBJ2-5	TGTGCCAGCAGCCCTCGGACTAGCGGGAATGGGGAGACCCAGTACTTC	CASSPRTSGNGETQYF
.	TRBV5-1	.	TRBJ2-7	TGCGCCAGCAGCTTGTCTCTGGGGGAGCCCTACGAGCAGTACTTC	CASSLSLGEPYEQYF
many	TRBV7-2	.	TRBJ2-7	TGTGCCAGCAGCCGGCGGCGGAGGGATGACGAGCAGTACTTC	CASSRRRRDDEQYF
few	TRBV20-1	TRBD2	TRBJ2-1	TGCAGTGCTAGAGCCCGGGGGGGAGCGACTAGCGTTACCTACAATGAGCAGTTCTTC	CSARARGGATSVTYNEQFF
few	TRBV20-1	.	TRBJ2-7	TGCAGTGCTAGAGCCCAGGGACTGGCGAACGGCGAGCAGTACTTC	CSARAQGLANGEQYF
.	TRBV10-3	TRBD2	TRBJ2-2	TGTGCCATCAGCCCGGGACTAGCGGGAGTCGACACCGGGGAGCTGTTTTTT	CAISPGLAGVDTGELFF
many	TRBV4-3	TRBD1	TRBJ1-2	TGCGCCAGCAGCCAAGAGGACAGGGGAGGGGGCTACACCTTC	CASSQEDRGGGYTF
.	TRBV6-1	TRBD2	TRBJ2-2	TGTGCCAGCAGTCCATCGAGCGGGAGGGCCCCCGGGGAGCTGTTTTTT	CASSPSSGRAPGELFF
many	TRBV10-3	.	TRBJ1-2	TGTGCCATCAGTGAGTCAGTCAGCCTCTATGGCTACACCTTC	CAISESVSLYGYTF
.	TRBV5-1	TRBD1	TRBJ2-3	TGCGCCAGCAGCGGGGGACAGTATGGCACAGATACGCAGTATTTT	CASSGGQYGTDTQYF
.	TRBV6-2/TRBV6-3	.	TRBJ1-2	TGTGCCAGCAGTCTCGACAGACGGAATGGCTACACCTTC	CASSLDRRNGYTF
few	TRBV2	.	TRBJ2-7	TGTGCCAGCAGTTATGAAAAGGCGGGGTCCGAGCAGTACTTC	CASSYEKAGSEQYF
few	TRBV11-2	.	TRBJ2-1	TGTGCCAGCAGCTTAGATCGGTTCAATGAGCAGTTCTTC	CASSLDRFNEQFF
.	TRBV20-1	.	TRBJ2-7	TGCAGTGCTAGGCGTGCGGGACTCTCCTACGAGCAGTACTTC	CSARRAGLSYEQYF
many	TRBV6-1	TRBD1	TRBJ1-6	TGCGCCAGCAGCACGGGGACAGGGAACTCACCCCTCCACTTT	CASSTGTGNSPLHF
.	TRBV28	.	TRBJ2-5	TGTGCCAGCAGTTTACCAGGACAGCAAGAGACCCAGTACTTC	CASSLPGQQETQYF
.	TRBV12-3/TRBV12-4	TRBD1	TRBJ2-1	TGTGCCAGCAGTACGAGACAGGGTATGGGCTACAATGAGCAGTTCTTC	CASSTRQGMGYNEQFF
few	TRBV4-2	TRBD2	TRBJ2-2	TGTGCCAGCAGTTTCAGGCGGGAGGGGAACACCGGGGAGCTGTTTTTT	CASSFRREGNTGELFF
.	TRBV5-1	.	TRBJ1-2	TGCGCCAGCAGCTTGGGGGGTCAGGCCAGCTATGGCTACACCTTC	CASSLGGQASYGYTF
.	TRBV12-3/TRBV12-4	.	TRBJ2-5	TGTGCCAGCAGTTTGGGGTATGCGGCGACCCAGTACTTC	CASSLGYAATQYF
.	TRBV4-2	.	TRBJ1-2	TGTGCCAGCAGCCAAGATAGGGGCGCAGGGGAGCATAACTATGGCTACACCTTC	CASSQDRGAGEHNYGYTF
.	TRBV20-1	.	TRBJ2-2	TGCAGTGCTAGAGATGGACATCCCGGCGGGGAGCTGTTTTTT	CSARDGHPGGELFF
.	TRBV7-2	TRBD2	TRBJ2-7	TGTGCCAGCAGCTTAGAAGGGGGACTAGACTACGAGCAGTACTTC	CASSLEGGLDYEQYF
.	TRBV7-2	.	TRBJ1-5	TGTGCCAGCAGCTTAACCGGCGGGCCCCAGCATTTT	CASSLTGGPQHF
.	TRBV7-6	.	TRBJ2-3	TGTGCCAGCAGCACCGGTCCGGGGGGCCCCACAGATACGCAGTATTTT	CASSTGPGGPTDTQYF
few	TRBV2	TRBD1	TRBJ2-7	TGTGCCAGCAGTGAGCCGACAGGGAAGTTGGACGAGCAGTACTTC	CASSEPTGKLDEQYF
.	TRBV7-2	.	TRBJ2-2	TGTGCCAGCAGCAAGAGGCCGGCTATTCTTACCGGGGAGCTGTTTTTT	CASSKRPAILTGELFF
many	TRBV6-5	.	TRBJ2-3	TGTGCCAGCAGTTTACCCGGGGGAAGCACAGATACGCAGTATTTT	CASSLPGGSTDTQYF
.	TRBV5-6	.	TRBJ2-7	TGTGCCAGCAGCTTGGCTTTACGTGATCTTCGGTACGAGCAGTACTTC	CASSLALRDLRYEQYF
.	TRBV12-3/TRBV12-4	.	TRBJ2-5	TGTGCCAGCAGTCCCGGGACTCCGGAGACCCAGTACTTC	CASSPGTPETQYF
.	TRBV27	.	TRBJ2-7	TGTGCCAGCCCCCCGGGGCGCGACGGGGTCTCCTACGAGCAGTACTTC	CASPPGRDGVSYEQYF
.	TRBV28	.	TRBJ1-2	TGTGCCAGCAGCCGCCCCCAACAGGCTGCTAACTATGGCTACACCTTC	CASSRPQQAANYGYTF
.	TRBV5-1	TRBD1	TRBJ2-7	TGCGCCAGCAGCTTGGGGCCGACAGGGCCCGGCGAGCAGTACTTC	CASSLGPTGPGEQYF
few	TRBV10-3	.	TRBJ1-5	TGTGCCATCAGTAAGGACAGAAATCAGCCCCAGCATTTT	CAISKDRNQPQHF
.	TRBV28	.	TRBJ2-3	TGTGCCAGCTCGTTTCCCGGTAGCACAGATACGCAGTATTTT	CASSFPGSTDTQYF
.	TRBV24-1	TRBD2	TRBJ2-1	TGTGCCACCAGTGACTGGACTAGCGGCAATGAGCAGTTCTTC	CATSDWTSGNEQFF
.	TRBV5-5	.	TRBJ1-2	TGTGCCAGCAGCTTTCCAGGGAGCTCCTATGGCTACACCTTC	CASSFPGSSYGYTF
many	TRBV2	.	TRBJ2-3	TGTGCCAGCAGCCAGGGAGCACCGAGCACAGATACGCAGTATTTT	CASSQGAPSTDTQYF
.	TRBV7-8	.	TRBJ2-5	TGTGCCAGCCACCAAATGGGACGGGGTAACCAAGAGACCCAGTACTTC	CASHQMGRGNQETQYF
many	TRBV6-5	.	TRBJ2-2	TGTGCCAGCAGTTGGAACACCGCGAACACCGGGGAGCTGTTTTTT	CASSWNTANTGELFF
.	TRBV4-3	.	TRBJ2-2	TGCGCCAGCAGCCAAGGAAGGGGCCCCACCGGGGAGCTGTTTTTT	CASSQGRGPTGELFF
few	TRBV20-1	.	TRBJ2-1	TGCAGTGCTAGAGATCTAGCCCAGAGCTCCTACAATGAGCAGTTCTTC	CSARDLAQSSYNEQFF
few	TRBV4-1	.	TRBJ1-1	TGCGCCAGCAGCCAAACCACAGGGAACACTGAAGCTTTCTTT	CASSQTTGNTEAFF